This record looks at one T cell receptor beta chain sequence and its context. The antigen is unknown. The CDR3 loop spans 14 amino acids. With V trimmed by 5 bases and J by 7 bases, 7 bases remained unmatched. CDR1 is SGHAT and CDR2 is FQDESV in the germline V gene (reference sequence). The data are from a study of beta chain features in type 1 diabetes. Every bit of the isolated RNA underwent reverse transcription, so sequencing read expressed TCRB transcripts. Sequencing was performed with immunoSEQ multiplex PCR; in TCRdb, only in-frame clones are kept and a portion is missing. The table includes tens of thousands of clones, 65% to 70% detected once. General study results and limits: In all four CD4+ subsets, TCRB CDR3 length was significantly, moderately reduced in type 1 diabetes.

The chain uses TRBV11-1 and TRBJ1-5; TRBD1 matches 8 bases. This clonotype was sampled from a woman younger than 30 with type 1 diabetes. Sample: Tregs from blood. CDR3 sequence: CASSPTGAGQPQHF. Here the CDR3 DNA reads TGTGCCAGCAGCCCGACAGGGGCGGGACAGCCCCAGCATTTT.